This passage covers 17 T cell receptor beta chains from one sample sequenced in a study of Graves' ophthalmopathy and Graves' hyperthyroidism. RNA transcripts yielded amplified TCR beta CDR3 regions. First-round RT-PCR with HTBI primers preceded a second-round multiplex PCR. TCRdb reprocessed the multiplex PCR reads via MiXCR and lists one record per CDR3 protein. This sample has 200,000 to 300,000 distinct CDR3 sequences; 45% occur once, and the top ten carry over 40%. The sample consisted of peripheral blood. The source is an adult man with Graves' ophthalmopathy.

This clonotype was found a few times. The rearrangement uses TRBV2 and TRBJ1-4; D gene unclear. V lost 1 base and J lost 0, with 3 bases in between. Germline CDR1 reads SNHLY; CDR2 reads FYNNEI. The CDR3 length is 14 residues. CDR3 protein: CASSEGSTNEKLFF. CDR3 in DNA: TGTGCCAGCAGTGAAGGTTCAACTAATGAAAAACTGTTTTTT.

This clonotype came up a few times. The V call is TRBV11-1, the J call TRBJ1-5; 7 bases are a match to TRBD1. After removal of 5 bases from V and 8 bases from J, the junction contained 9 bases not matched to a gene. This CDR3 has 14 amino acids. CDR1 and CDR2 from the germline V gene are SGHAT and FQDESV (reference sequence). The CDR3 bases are TGTGCCAGCAGCCAGACAGGGTCCAGCAAGCCCCAGCATTTT. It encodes CASSQTGSSKPQHF.

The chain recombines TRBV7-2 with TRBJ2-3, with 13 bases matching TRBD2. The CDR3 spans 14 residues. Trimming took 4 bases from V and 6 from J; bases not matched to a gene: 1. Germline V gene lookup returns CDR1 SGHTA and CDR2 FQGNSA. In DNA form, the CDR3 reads TGTGCCAGCAGCTCACTAGCGGGGGGGGATACGCAGTATTTT. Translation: CASSSLAGGDTQYF.

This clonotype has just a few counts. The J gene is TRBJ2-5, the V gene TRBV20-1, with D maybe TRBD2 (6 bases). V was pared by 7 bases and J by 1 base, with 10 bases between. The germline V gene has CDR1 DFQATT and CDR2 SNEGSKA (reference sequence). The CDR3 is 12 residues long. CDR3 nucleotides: TGCAGTGGCAGGAGGGGCCAAGAGACCCAGTACTTC. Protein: CSGRRGQETQYF.

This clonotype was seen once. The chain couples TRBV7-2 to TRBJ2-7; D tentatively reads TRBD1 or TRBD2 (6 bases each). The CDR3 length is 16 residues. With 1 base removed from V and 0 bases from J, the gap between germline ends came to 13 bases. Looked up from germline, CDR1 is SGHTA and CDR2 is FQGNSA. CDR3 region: CASSLDGGPSSYEQYF. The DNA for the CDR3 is TGTGCCAGCAGCTTAGATGGGGGGCCTAGCTCCTACGAGCAGTACTTC.

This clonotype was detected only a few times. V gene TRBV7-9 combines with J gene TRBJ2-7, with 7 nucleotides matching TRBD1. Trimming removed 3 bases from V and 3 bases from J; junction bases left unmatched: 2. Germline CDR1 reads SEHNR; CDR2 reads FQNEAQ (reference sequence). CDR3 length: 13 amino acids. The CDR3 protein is CASSLTGIYEQYF. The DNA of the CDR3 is TGTGCCAGCAGCTTGACAGGGATCTACGAGCAGTACTTC.

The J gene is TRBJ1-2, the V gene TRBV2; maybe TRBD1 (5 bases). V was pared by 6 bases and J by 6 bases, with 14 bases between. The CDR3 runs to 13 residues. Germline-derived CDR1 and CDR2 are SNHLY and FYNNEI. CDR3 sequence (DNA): TGTGCCAGCAGCTTAGCGGGGGACCATGGCTACACCTTC. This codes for CASSLAGDHGYTF.

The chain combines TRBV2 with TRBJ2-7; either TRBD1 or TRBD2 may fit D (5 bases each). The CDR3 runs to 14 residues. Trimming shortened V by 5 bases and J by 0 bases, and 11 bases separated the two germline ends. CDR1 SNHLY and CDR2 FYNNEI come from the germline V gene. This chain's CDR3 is CASSRDRSSYEQYF. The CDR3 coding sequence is TGTGCCAGCAGTCGGGACCGGAGCTCCTACGAGCAGTACTTC.

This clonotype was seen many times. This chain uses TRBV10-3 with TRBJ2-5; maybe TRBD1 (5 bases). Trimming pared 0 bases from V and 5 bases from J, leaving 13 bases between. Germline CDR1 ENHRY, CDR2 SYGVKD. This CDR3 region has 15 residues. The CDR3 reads CAISESWGTRETQYF. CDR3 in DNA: TGTGCCATCAGTGAGTCGTGGGGCACCAGGGAGACCCAGTACTTC.

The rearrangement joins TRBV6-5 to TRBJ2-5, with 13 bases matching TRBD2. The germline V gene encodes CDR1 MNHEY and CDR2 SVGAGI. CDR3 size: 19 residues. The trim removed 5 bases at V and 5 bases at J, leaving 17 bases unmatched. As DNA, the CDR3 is TGTGCCAGCAGTGGTACTAGCGGGAGGGCCAAGGAGGGTCATGAGACCCAGTACTTC. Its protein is CASSGTSGRAKEGHETQYF.

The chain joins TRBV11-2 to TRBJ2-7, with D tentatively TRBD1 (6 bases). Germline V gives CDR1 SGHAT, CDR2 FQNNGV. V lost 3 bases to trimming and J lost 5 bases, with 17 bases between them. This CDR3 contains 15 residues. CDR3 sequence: CASSFNTGTYDEQYF. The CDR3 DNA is TGTGCCAGCAGCTTCAATACAGGGACATATGACGAGCAGTACTTC.

In nucleotides, the CDR3 is TGCGCCAGCAGTGAGTCGGGATCTAGGGCAGATACGCAGTATTTT. This gives the protein CASSESGSRADTQYF. The chain combines TRBV10-2 with TRBJ2-3, with no clear D. The CDR3 extends over 15 amino acids. In germline, CDR1 is WSHSY, CDR2 SAAADI. Trimming cost V 0 bases and J 4 bases, with 11 bases left between them.

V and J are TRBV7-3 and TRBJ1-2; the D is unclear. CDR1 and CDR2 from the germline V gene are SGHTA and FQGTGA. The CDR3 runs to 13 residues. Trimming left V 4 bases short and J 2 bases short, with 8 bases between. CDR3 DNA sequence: TGTGCCAGCAGCTGGGAGGGAAACTATGGCTACACCTTC. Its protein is CASSWEGNYGYTF.

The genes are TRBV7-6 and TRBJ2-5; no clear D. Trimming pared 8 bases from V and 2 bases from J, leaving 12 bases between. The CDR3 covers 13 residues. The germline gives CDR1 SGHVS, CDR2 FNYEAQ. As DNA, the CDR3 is TGTGCCAGCGGCGCTTGGGTTCAAGAGACCCAGTACTTC. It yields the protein CASGAWVQETQYF.

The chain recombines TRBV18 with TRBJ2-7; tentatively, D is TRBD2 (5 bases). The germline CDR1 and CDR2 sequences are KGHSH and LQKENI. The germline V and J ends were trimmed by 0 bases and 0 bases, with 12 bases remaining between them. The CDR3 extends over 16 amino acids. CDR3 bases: TGTGCCAGCTCACCACCGCCTAGCAGCTACTCCTACGAGCAGTACTTC. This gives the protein CASSPPPSSYSYEQYF.

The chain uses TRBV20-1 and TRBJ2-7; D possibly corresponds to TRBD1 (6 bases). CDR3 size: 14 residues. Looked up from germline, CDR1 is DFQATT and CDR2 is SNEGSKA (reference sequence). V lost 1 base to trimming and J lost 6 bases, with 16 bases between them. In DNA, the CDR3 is TGCAGTGCTAGAGCACCGGACAGAGATCTCGAGCAGTACTTC. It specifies CSARAPDRDLEQYF.

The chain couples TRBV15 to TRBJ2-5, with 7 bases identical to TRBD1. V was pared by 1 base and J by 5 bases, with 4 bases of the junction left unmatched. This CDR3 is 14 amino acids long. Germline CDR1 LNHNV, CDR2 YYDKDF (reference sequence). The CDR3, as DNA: TGTGCCACCAGCAGAGCAACAGGGGACGAGACCCAGTACTTC. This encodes CATSRATGDETQYF.